The rows below give T cell receptor beta chains drawn from one sample of a study of kidney transplant recipient with SARS-CoV-2 infection. TCRdb re-called the reads through MiXCR, storing one row per CDR3 protein. This table has about 240,000 distinct CDR3 sequences, 29% appearing once. The specimen comprised a blood sample, sampled at baseline and on day 111 from a kidney transplant recipient. Source of these receptors: a young adult male patient who had COVID-19 and was a kidney transplant recipient. The T cells may partly be graft donor cells. The CDR3 runs from the conserved cysteine through the conserved F or W. A D gene is named only where the DNA matches it firmly. Part of the rows lack a size; the others show once, few, many or a class for expanded clones.

v_call,j_call,clone_size,d_call,cdr3_aa,cdr3_nt
TRBV7-8,TRBJ2-7,many,TRBD1,CASSNDRQGVYYEQYF,TGTGCCAGCAGCAATGATAGGCAGGGGGTGTACTACGAGCAGTACTTC
TRBV10-1,TRBJ2-5,NA,TRBD1,CASSAYGQGRETQYF,TGCGCCAGCAGTGCCTACGGACAGGGCAGAGAGACCCAGTACTTC
TRBV5-6,TRBJ1-2,few,NA,CASLYDNSRKTYGYTF,TGTGCCAGCCTTTACGACAATAGTCGAAAGACCTATGGCTACACCTTC
TRBV11-2,TRBJ1-2,many,TRBD1,CASSHGGTDYGYTF,TGTGCCAGCAGCCACGGCGGGACAGACTATGGCTACACCTTC
TRBV29-1,TRBJ2-2,many,NA,CSVEDLKGNRGELFF,TGCAGCGTTGAAGATCTGAAGGGCAACCGGGGGGAGCTGTTTTTT
TRBV19,TRBJ2-2,many,NA,CASSIGVGATGELFF,TGTGCCAGTAGTATAGGGGTGGGAGCGACCGGGGAGCTGTTTTTT
TRBV12-3/TRBV12-4,TRBJ2-2,NA,NA,CASSGGRGVVTGELFF,TGTGCCAGCAGTGGAGGGAGGGGGGTCGTCACCGGGGAGCTGTTTTTT
TRBV3-1,TRBJ1-2,many,TRBD1,CASSQRTGANYGYTF,TGTGCCAGCAGCCAACGGACAGGGGCTAACTATGGCTACACCTTC
TRBV5-5,TRBJ2-3,NA,TRBD2,CASGSLTSGGYLTDTQYF,TGTGCCAGCGGCTCCCTTACTAGCGGGGGTTACCTCACAGATACGCAGTATTTT
TRBV7-2,TRBJ2-3,NA,NA,CASSFPGAGTQYF,TGTGCCAGCAGCTTTCCGGGTGCCGGTACGCAGTATTTT
TRBV30,TRBJ2-7,many,TRBD1,CAWRVGRGIYEQYF,TGTGCCTGGAGGGTCGGCAGGGGGATTTACGAGCAGTACTTC
TRBV20-1,TRBJ2-1,NA,TRBD2,CSASRPSGRANEQFF,TGCAGTGCTAGCAGACCTAGCGGGAGGGCAAATGAGCAGTTCTTC
TRBV4-3,TRBJ2-1,NA,NA,CASSPRDHLRGNEQFF,TGCGCCAGCAGCCCTCGCGACCACCTGAGGGGCAATGAGCAGTTCTTC
TRBV11-2,TRBJ1-3,many,NA,CASSLVGGPGNTIYF,TGTGCCAGCAGCTTAGTTGGGGGGCCTGGAAACACCATATATTTT
TRBV11-3,TRBJ1-2,many,NA,CASSRDIDLGKTYGYTF,TGTGCCAGCAGCCGTGACATCGATCTCGGAAAGACCTATGGCTACACCTTC
TRBV6-1,TRBJ1-5,few,TRBD1,CAGSEGQYQPQHF,TGTGCCGGCAGTGAGGGACAGTATCAGCCCCAGCATTTT
TRBV6-6,TRBJ1-4,many,NA,CASSSGPATNEKLFF,TGTGCCAGCAGTTCAGGGCCCGCGACTAATGAAAAACTGTTTTTT
TRBV5-5,TRBJ1-1,many,NA,CASSSPLPAGRNTEAFF,TGTGCCAGCAGCTCCCCCCTGCCCGCAGGGAGGAACACTGAAGCTTTCTTT
TRBV7-9,TRBJ2-1,NA,NA,CASSDPNSDRASYSEQFF,TGTGCCAGCAGCGACCCAAACAGTGATAGGGCATCCTACAGTGAGCAGTTCTTC
TRBV20-1,TRBJ2-2,many,TRBD1,CSASKPGGHGELFF,TGCAGTGCCTCGAAACCAGGGGGTCACGGGGAGCTGTTTTTT
TRBV25-1,TRBJ2-1,NA,TRBD2,CDSSAYPAGIYNEQFF,TGTGACAGCAGTGCTTACCCAGCGGGAATCTACAATGAGCAGTTCTTC
TRBV3-1,TRBJ2-5,many,NA,CASSWRPPISFSETQYF,TGTGCCAGCAGCTGGAGACCTCCCATTTCTTTCTCTGAGACCCAGTACTTC
TRBV4-3,TRBJ2-2,many,TRBD2,CASSQRSGGVVTGELFF,TGCGCCAGCAGCCAAAGATCGGGGGGAGTGGTCACCGGGGAGCTGTTTTTT